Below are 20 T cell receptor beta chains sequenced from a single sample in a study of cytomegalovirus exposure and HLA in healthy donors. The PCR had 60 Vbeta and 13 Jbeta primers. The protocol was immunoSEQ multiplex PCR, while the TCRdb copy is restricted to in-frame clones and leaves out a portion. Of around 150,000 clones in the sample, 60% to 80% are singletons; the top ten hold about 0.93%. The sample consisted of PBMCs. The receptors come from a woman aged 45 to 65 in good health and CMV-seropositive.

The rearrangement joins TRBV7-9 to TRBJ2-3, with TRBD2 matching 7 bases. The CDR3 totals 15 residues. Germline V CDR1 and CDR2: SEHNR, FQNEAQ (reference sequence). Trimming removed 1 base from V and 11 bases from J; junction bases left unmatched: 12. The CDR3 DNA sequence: TGTGCCAGCAGCTTAGGCCATAGGACTAGTAGGAAGCAGTATTTT. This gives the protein CASSLGHRTSRKQYF.

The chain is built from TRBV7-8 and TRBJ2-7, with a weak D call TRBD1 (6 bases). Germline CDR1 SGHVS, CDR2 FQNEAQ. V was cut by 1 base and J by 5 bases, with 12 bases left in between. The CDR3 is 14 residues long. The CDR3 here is CASSLVGARDEQYF. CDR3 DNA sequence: TGTGCCAGCAGCTTAGTGGGGGCGCGGGACGAGCAGTACTTC.

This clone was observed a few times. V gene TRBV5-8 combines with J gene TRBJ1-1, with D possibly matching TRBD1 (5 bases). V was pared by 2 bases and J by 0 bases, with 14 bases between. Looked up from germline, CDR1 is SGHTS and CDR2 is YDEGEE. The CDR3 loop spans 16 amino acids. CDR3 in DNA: TGTGCCAGCAGCTTTGGTAGGGGATTGTTGAACACTGAAGCTTTCTTT. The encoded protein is CASSFGRGLLNTEAFF.

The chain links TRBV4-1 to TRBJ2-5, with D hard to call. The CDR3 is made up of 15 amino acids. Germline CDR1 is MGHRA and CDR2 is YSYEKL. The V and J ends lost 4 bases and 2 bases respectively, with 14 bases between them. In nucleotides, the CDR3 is TGCGCCAGCAGCCGCGTAATAGTTTCTCAAGAGACCCAGTACTTC. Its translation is CASSRVIVSQETQYF.

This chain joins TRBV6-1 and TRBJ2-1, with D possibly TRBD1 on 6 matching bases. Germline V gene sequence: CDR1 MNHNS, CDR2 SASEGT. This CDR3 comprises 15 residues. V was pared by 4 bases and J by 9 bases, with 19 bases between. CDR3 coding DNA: TGTGCCAGCAGTGTTGCGAGGGGGACGGTGGGTGAGCAGTTCTTC. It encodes CASSVARGTVGEQFF.

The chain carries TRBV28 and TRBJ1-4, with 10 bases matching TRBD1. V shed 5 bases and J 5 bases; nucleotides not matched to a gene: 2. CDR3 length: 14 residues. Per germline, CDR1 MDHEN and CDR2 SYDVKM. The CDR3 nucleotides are TGTGCCAGCAGTCTGGGACAGGGGAATGAAAAACTGTTTTTT. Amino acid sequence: CASSLGQGNEKLFF. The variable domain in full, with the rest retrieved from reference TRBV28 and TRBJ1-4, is DVKVTQSSRYLVKRTGEKVFLECVQDMDHENMFWYRQDPGLGLRLIYFSYDVKMKEKGDIPEGYSVSREKKERFSLILESASTNQTSMYLCASSLGQGNEKLFFGSGTQLSVL.

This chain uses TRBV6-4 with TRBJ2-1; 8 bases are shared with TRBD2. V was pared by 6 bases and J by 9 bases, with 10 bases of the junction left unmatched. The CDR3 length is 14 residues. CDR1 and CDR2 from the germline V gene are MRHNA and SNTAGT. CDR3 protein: CASSLTSERTEQFF. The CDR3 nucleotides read TGTGCCAGCAGCCTGACTAGCGAACGTACTGAGCAGTTCTTC.

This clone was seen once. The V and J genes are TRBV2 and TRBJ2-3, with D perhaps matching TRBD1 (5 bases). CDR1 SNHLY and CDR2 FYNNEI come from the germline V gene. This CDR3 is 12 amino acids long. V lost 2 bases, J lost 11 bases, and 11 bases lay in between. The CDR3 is CASSEQQGRQYF. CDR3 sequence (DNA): TGTGCCAGCAGTGAACAGCAGGGCCGGCAGTATTTT.

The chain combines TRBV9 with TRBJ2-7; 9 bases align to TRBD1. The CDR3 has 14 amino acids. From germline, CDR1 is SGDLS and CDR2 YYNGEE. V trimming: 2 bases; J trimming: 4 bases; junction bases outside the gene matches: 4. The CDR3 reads CASSVATGGYEQYF. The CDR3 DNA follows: TGTGCCAGCAGCGTTGCGACAGGGGGGTACGAGCAGTACTTC.

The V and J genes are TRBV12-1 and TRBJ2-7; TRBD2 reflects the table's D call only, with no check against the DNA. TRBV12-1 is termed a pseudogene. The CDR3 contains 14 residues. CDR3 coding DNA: TGTGCCAGCAGCTTTGCTGGGACTCCGGACGAGCAGTACTTC. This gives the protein CASSFAGTPDEQYF.

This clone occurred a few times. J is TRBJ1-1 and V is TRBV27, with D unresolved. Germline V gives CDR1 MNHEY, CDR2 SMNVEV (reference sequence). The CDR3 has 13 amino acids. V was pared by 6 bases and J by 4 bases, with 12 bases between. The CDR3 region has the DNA TGTGCCAGCAGCTACGACAAAGCCACTGAAGCTTTCTTT. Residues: CASSYDKATEAFF.

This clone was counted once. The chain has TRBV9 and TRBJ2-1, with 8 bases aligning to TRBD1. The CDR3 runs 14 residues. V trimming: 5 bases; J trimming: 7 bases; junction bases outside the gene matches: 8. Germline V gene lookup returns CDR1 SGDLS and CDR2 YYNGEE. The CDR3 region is CASSDDRGRNEQFF. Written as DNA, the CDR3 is TGTGCCAGCAGTGATGACAGGGGCCGGAATGAGCAGTTCTTC.

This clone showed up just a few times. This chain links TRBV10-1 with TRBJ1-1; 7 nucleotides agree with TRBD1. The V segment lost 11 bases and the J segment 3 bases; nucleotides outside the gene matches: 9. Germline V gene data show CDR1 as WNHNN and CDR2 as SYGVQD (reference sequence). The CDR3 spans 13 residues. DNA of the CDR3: TGCGCCTGCAAACAGGGGATGGACACTGAAGCTTTCTTT. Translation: CACKQGMDTEAFF.

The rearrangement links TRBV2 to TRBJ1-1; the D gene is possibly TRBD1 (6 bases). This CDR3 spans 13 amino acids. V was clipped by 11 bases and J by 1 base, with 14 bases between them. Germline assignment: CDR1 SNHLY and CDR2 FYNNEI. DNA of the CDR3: TGTGCCGGACAGACAGAAAAGAACACTGAAGCTTTCTTT. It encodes CAGQTEKNTEAFF.

Written as DNA, the CDR3 is TGTGCCAGCAGTTACCCGGGTAGTTACGAGCAGTACTTC. Translating gives CASSYPGSYEQYF. The V call is TRBV6-5, the J call TRBJ2-7, with no clear D. V dropped 2 bases and J dropped 4 bases, with 9 bases sitting between them. CDR1 and CDR2 from the germline V gene are MNHEY and SVGAGI. The CDR3 is 13 residues long.

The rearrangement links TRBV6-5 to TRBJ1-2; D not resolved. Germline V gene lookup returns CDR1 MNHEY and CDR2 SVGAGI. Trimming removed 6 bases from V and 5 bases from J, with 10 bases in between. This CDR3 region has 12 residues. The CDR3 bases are TGTGCCAGCAGCGCACAGAATTATGGCTACACCTTC. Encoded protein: CASSAQNYGYTF.

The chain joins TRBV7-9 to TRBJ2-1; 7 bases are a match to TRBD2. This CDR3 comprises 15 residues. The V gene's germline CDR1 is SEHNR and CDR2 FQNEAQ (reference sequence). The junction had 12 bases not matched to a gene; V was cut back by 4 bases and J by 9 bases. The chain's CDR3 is CASSSLGGSNGEQFF. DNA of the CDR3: TGTGCCAGCAGCTCCCTCGGCGGGAGTAATGGTGAGCAGTTCTTC.

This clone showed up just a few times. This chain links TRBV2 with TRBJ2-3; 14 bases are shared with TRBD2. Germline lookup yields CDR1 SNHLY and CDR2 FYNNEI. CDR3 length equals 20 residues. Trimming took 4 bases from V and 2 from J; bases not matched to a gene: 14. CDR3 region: CASSGVRTSGRLRNTDTQYF. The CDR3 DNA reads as TGTGCCAGCAGTGGAGTGAGGACTAGCGGGAGGTTGAGGAACACAGATACGCAGTATTTT.

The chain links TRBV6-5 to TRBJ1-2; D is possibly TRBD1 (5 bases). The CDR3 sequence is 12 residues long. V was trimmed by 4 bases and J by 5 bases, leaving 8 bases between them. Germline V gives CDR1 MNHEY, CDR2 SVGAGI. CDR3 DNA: TGTGCCAGCAGTTTCCAGGGATATGGCTACACCTTC. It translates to CASSFQGYGYTF.

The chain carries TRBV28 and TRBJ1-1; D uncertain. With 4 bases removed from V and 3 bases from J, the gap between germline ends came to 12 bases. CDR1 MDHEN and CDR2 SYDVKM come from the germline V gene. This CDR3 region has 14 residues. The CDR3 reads CASSSDWVDTEAFF. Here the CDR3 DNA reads TGTGCCAGCAGTTCAGACTGGGTGGACACTGAAGCTTTCTTT.